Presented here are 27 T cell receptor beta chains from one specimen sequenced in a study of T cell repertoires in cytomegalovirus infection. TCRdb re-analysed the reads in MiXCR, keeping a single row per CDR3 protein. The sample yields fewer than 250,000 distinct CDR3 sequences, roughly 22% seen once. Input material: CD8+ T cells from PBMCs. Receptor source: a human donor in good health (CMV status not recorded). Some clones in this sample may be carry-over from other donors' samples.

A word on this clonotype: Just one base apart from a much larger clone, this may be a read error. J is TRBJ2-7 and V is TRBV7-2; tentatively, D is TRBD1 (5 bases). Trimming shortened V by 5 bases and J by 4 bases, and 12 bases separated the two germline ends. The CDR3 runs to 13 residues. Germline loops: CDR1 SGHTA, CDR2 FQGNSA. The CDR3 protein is CTSSKAGLYEQYF. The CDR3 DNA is TGTACCAGCAGCAAGGCAGGGTTGTACGAGCAGTACTTC.

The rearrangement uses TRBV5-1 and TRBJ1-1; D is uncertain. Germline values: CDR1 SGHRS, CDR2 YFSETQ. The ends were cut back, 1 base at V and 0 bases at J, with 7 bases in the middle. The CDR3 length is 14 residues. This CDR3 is CASSLYSLNTEAFF. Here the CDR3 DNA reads TGCGCCAGCAGCTTGTACAGTTTGAACACTGAAGCTTTCTTT.

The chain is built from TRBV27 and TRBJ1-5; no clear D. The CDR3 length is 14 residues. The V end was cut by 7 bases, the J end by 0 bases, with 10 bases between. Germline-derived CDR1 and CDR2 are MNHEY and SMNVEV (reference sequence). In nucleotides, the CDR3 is TGTGCCAGCAACGATATTGGTAGCAATCAGCCCCAGCATTTT. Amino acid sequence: CASNDIGSNQPQHF.

In DNA, the CDR3 is TGTGCCAGCAGACGAATCGGGGGGACAGCCCAAGAGACCCAGTACTTC. Translating it yields CASRRIGGTAQETQYF. The V call is TRBV11-2, the J call TRBJ2-5, with D perhaps being TRBD1 or TRBD2 (7 bases each). This CDR3 is built from 16 residues. The V end was cut by 6 bases, the J end by 1 base, with 18 bases between. CDR1 is SGHAT, CDR2 FQNNGV, per germline. Looking up the rest from reference TRBV11-2 and TRBJ2-5 gives the full variable domain: EAGVAQSPRYKIIEKRQSVAFWCNPISGHATLYWYQQILGQGPKLLIQFQNNGVVDDSQLPKDRFSAERLKGVDSTLKIQPAKLEDSAVYLCASRRIGGTAQETQYFGPGTRLLVL.

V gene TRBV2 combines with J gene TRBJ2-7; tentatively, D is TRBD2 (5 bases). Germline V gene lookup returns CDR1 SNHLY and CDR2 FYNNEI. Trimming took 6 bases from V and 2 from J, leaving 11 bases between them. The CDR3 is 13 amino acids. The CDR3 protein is CASSDYRTYEQYF. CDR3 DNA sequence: TGTGCCAGCAGCGACTACCGTACCTACGAGCAGTACTTC.

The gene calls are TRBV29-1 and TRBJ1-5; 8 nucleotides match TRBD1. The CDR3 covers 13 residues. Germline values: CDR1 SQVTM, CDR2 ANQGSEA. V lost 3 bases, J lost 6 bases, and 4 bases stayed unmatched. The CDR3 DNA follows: TGCAGCGTTGAGGACAGGGTGGGTCAGCCCCAGCATTTT. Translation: CSVEDRVGQPQHF.

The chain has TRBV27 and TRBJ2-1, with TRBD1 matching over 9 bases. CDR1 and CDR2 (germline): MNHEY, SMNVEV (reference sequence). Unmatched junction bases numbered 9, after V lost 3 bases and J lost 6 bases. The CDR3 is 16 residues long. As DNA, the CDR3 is TGTGCCAGCAGTTTGGGGACAGGGCCCCTTTTCAATGAGCAGTTCTTC. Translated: CASSLGTGPLFNEQFF.

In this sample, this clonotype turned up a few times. The CDR3 nucleotides are TGCAGCGCCCGTAGTGGGAGATTCTACGAGCAGTACTTC. Translation gives CSARSGRFYEQYF. The gene calls are TRBV29-1 and TRBJ2-7; D is perhaps TRBD2 (5 bases). In germline, CDR1 is SQVTM, CDR2 ANQGSEA. CDR3 size: 13 residues. Deletions cut 7 bases from V and 3 bases from J, with 16 bases between.

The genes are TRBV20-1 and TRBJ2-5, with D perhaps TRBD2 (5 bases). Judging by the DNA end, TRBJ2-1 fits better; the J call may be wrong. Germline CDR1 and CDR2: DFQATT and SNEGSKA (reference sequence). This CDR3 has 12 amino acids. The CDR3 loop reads CSASEGGETQFF. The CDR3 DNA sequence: TGCAGTGCTAGTGAGGGTGGAGAGACCCAGTTCTTC.

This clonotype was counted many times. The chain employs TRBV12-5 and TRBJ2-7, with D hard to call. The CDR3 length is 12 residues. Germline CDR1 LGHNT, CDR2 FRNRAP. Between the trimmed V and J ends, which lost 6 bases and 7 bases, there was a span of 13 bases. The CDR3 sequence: CASGLDPREQYF. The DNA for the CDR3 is TGTGCTAGTGGGCTCGACCCCAGGGAGCAGTACTTC.

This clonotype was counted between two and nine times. The CDR3 bases are TGTGCCAGCAGCTTAGGTGGCGGGGGCCCTATCTACGAGCAGTACTTC. As protein: CASSLGGGGPIYEQYF. The chain combines TRBV13 with TRBJ2-7; TRBD2 might be the D (7 bases). CDR3 length equals 16 residues. V was pared by 0 bases and J by 3 bases, with 15 bases between. Germline loops: CDR1 PRHDT, CDR2 FYEKMQ (reference sequence).

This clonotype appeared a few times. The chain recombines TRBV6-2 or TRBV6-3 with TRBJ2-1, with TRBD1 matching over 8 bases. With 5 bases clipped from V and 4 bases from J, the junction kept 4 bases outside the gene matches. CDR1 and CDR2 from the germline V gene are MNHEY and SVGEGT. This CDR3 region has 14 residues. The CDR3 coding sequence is TGTGCCAGCAGTCCCCGGGACAGGTACAATGAGCAGTTCTTC. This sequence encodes CASSPRDRYNEQFF.

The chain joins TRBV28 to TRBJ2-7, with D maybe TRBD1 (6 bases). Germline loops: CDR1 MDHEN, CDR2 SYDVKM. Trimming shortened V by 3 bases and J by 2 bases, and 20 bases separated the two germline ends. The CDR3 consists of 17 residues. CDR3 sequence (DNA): TGTGCCAGCAGTTTTCACAGGACAGATGCCTTTACCTACGAGCAGTACTTC. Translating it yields CASSFHRTDAFTYEQYF.

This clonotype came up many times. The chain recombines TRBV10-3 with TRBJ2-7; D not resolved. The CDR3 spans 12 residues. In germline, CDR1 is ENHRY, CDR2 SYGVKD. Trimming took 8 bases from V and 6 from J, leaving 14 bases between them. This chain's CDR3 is CAIRTPSGEQYF. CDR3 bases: TGTGCCATCCGGACCCCTTCGGGCGAGCAGTACTTC.

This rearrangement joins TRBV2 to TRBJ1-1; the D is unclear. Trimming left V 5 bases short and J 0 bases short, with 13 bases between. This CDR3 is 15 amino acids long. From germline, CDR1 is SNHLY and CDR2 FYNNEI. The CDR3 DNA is TGTGCCAGCAGTCCCACCTTCGATCTGAACACTGAAGCTTTCTTT. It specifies CASSPTFDLNTEAFF.

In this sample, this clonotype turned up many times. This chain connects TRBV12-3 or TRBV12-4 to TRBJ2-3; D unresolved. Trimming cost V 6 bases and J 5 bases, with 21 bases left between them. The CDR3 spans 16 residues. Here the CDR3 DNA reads TGTGCCAGCAGCCCTCCCCTAGGTTATCCGGAAGATACGCAGTATTTT. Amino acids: CASSPPLGYPEDTQYF.

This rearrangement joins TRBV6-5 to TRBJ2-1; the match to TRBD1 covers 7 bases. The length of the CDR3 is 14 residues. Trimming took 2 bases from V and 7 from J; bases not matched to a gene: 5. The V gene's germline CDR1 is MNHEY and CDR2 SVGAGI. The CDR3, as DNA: TGTGCCAGCAGTTACGAGGGGGCGCGGAATGAGCAGTTCTTC. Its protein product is CASSYEGARNEQFF.

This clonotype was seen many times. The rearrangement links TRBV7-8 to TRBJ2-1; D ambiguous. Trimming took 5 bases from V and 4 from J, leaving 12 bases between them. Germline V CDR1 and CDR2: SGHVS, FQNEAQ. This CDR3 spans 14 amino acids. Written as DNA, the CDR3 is TGTGCCAGCAGCATGGCTCTGGTTTACAATGAGCAGTTCTTC. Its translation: CASSMALVYNEQFF. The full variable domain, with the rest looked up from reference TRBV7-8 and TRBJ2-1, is GAGVSQSPRYKVAKRGQDVALRCDPISGHVSLFWYQQALGQGPEFLTYFQNEAQLDKSGLPSDRFFAERPEGSVSTLKIQRTQQEDSAVYLCASSMALVYNEQFFGPGTRLTVL.

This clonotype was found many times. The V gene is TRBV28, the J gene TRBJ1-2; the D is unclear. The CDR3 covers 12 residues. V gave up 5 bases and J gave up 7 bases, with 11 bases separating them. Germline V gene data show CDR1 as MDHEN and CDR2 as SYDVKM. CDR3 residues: CASSPGPAGYTF. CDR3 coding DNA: TGTGCCAGCAGTCCCGGACCCGCTGGCTACACCTTC.

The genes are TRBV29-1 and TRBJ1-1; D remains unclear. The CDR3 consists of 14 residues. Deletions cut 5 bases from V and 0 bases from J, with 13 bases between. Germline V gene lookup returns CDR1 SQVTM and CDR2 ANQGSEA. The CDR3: CSVPPGSMNTEAFF. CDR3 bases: TGCAGCGTTCCCCCTGGGAGCATGAACACTGAAGCTTTCTTT.

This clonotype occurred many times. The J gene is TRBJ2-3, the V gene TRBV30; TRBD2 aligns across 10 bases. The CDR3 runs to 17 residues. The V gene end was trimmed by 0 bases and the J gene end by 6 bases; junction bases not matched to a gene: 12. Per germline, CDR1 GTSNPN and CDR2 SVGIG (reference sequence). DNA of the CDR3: TGTGCCTGGAGTGTACCCGCTAGCGGGGGAGGTGGGGATACGCAGTATTTT. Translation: CAWSVPASGGGGDTQYF.

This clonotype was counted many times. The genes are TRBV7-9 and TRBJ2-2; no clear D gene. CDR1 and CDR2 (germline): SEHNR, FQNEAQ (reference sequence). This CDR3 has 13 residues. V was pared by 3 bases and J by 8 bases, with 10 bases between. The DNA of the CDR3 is TGTGCCAGCAGCTTCACCCCCCCGGGGGAGCTGTTTTTT. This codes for CASSFTPPGELFF.

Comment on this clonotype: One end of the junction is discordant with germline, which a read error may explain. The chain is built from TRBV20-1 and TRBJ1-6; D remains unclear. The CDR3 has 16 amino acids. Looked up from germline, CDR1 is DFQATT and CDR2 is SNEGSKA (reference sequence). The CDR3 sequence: CGARETPPPSNSPLHF. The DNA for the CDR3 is TGCGGTGCTAGAGAGACACCGCCACCTTCAAATTCACCCCTCCACTTT.

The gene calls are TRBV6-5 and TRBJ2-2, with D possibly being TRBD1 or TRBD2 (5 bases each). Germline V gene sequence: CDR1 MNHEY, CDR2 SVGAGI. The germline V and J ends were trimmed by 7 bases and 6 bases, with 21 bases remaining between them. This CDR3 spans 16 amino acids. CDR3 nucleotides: TGTGCCAGCAACGTGCTTGGGGCGGGCCCTCCCGGGGAGCTGTTTTTT. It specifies CASNVLGAGPPGELFF.

In DNA form, the CDR3 reads TGTGCCAGCAGTTACGTGGCGGGGGGGCTGGGTGAGCAGTTCTTC. As protein: CASSYVAGGLGEQFF. The chain uses TRBV6-2 or TRBV6-3 and TRBJ2-1, with TRBD2 identical over 9 bases. This CDR3 has 15 amino acids. Germline trimming cut 2 bases from V and 9 bases from J; bases unmatched to any gene: 8. CDR1 MNHEY and CDR2 SVGEGT come from the germline V gene.

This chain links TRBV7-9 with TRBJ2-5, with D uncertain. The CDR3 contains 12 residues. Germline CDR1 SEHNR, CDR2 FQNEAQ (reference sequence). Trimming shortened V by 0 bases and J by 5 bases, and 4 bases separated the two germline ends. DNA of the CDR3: TGTGCCAGCAGCTTAGCGCACGAGACCCAGTACTTC. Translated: CASSLAHETQYF.

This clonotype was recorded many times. The CDR3 nucleotides are TGTGCCAGCAGTCCCTCTCTCGCCACAGATACGCAGTATTTT. Translation: CASSPSLATDTQYF. The chain has TRBV28 and TRBJ2-3; D gene uncertain. Trimming shortened V by 5 bases and J by 2 bases, and 11 bases separated the two germline ends. There are 14 residues in the CDR3. Germline V gene sequence: CDR1 MDHEN, CDR2 SYDVKM.